This T cell receptor beta chain was retrieved from a study of early T cells in non-severe SARS-CoV-2 infection. Study findings and constraints: VDJdb-based matching was biased toward anti-spike CD8 responses and missed private and CD4 specificities.

This clonotype appeared many times. What it recognizes is unknown. Trimming shortened V by 4 bases and J by 2 bases, and 8 bases separated the two germline ends. The CDR3 contains 12 residues. Germline V gives CDR1 SQVTM, CDR2 ANQGSEA. Molecules of cDNA were individually given unique molecular identifiers that were attached to them. Using its own MiXCR run on the 5' RACE reads, TCRdb lists one record per CDR3 protein. The table records about 39,000 distinct CDR3 sequences, 5.5% to 7% of them present only once. The chain combines TRBV29-1 with TRBJ1-2; possibly TRBD1 for D (6 bases). The origin of this receptor is an adult who was a healthcare worker with PCR-confirmed SARS-CoV-2 infection or an uninfected control (not recorded which). The source material was whole blood, sampled at baseline. CDR3 residues: CSVATGNYGYTF. The CDR3, as DNA: TGCAGCGTTGCTACAGGGAACTATGGCTACACCTTC.